Listed below are T cell receptor beta chains from one sample, sequenced in a study of T and B cells in COVID-19 patients. TCRdb processed the multiplex PCR reads anew with MiXCR; each CDR3 protein has one entry. The data hold fewer than 15,000 distinct CDR3 sequences, with 29% observed a single time. The sequencing sample was made of blood. The receptors originated from a human donor who had recovered from COVID-19. CDR3s include the opening cysteine and the closing phenylalanine or tryptophan. The D gene is left open where the match is weak. Where a row states a size, it is once, few, many or the class of an expanded clone; other rows omit it.

j_call clone_size v_call cdr3_length d_call cdr3_aa cdr3_nt
TRBJ2-5 NA TRBV20-1 11 NA CSVSGGETQYF TGCAGTGTCTCGGGGGGCGAGACCCAGTACTTC
TRBJ2-3 medium-sized TRBV12-3/TRBV12-4 17 TRBD2 CASVRLAGAISTDTQYF TGTGCCAGCGTGAGGCTAGCGGGAGCCATTAGCACAGATACGCAGTATTTT
TRBJ2-7 medium-sized TRBV6-5 16 TRBD1 CASSYSGDRGYYEQYF TGTGCCAGCAGTTACTCAGGGGACAGGGGATACTACGAGCAGTACTTC
TRBJ1-4 medium-sized TRBV19 16 NA CASSTSLWAFKEKLFF TGTGCCAGTAGTACCTCGCTATGGGCTTTCAAGGAAAAACTGTTTTTT
TRBJ2-1 few TRBV14 15 TRBD1 CASSQQGAWGNEQFF TGTGCCAGCAGCCAACAGGGGGCATGGGGCAATGAGCAGTTCTTC
TRBJ2-5 medium-sized TRBV5-6 14 NA CASSGRGSLETQYF TGTGCCAGCAGCGGGAGAGGTTCTCTCGAGACCCAGTACTTC
TRBJ2-5 many TRBV18 13 NA CASSSQAGETQYF TGTGCCAGCTCGTCTCAAGCCGGGGAGACCCAGTACTTC
TRBJ2-3 NA TRBV12-3/TRBV12-4 13 NA CASSPEEGDTQYF TGTGCCAGCAGTCCCGAGGAGGGGGATACGCAGTATTTT
TRBJ2-6 NA TRBV4-3 20 TRBD1 CASSQDRRQGASPGANVLTF TGCGCCAGCAGCCAAGATCGTAGGCAGGGGGCTTCCCCTGGGGCCAACGTCCTGACTTTC
TRBJ1-3 few TRBV12-3/TRBV12-4 16 NA CASSFGDGRSGNTIYF TGTGCCAGCAGTTTTGGGGACGGTCGGTCGGGAAACACCATATATTTT
TRBJ2-7 few TRBV6-5 14 TRBD1 CASSGQGWIYEQYF TGTGCCAGCAGTGGACAGGGGTGGATCTACGAGCAGTACTTC
TRBJ1-2 NA TRBV6-5 12 TRBD1 CASSSTGVGYTF TGTGCCAGCAGTTCGACAGGGGTTGGCTACACCTTC
TRBJ1-5 few TRBV6-2/TRBV6-3 14 NA CASSPLRSNQPQHF TGTGCCAGCAGTCCTCTCCGCAGCAATCAGCCCCAGCATTTT
TRBJ2-2 many TRBV18 15 TRBD1 CASSPDRENTGELFF TGTGCCAGCTCACCTGACAGGGAGAACACCGGGGAGCTGTTTTTT
TRBJ2-7 few TRBV10-3 12 NA CAISEAENEQYF TGTGCCATCAGTGAGGCGGAAAACGAGCAGTACTTC
TRBJ2-1 NA TRBV20-1 15 TRBD1 CSARARTGPWNEQFF TGCAGTGCTAGAGCTAGGACAGGTCCGTGGAATGAGCAGTTCTTC
TRBJ1-2 few TRBV29-1 14 TRBD1 CSVDTGGAFYGYTF TGCAGCGTTGATACAGGGGGCGCTTTCTATGGCTACACCTTC